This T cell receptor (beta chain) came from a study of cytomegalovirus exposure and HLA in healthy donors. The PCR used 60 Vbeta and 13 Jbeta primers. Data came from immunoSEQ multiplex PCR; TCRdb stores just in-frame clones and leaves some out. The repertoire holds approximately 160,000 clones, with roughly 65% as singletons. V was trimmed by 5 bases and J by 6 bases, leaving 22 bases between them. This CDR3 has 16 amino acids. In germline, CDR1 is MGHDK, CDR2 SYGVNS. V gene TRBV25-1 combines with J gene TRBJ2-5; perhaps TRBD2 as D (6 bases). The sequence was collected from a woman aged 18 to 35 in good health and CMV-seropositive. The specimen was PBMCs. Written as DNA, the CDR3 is TGTGCCAGCAGTTCCCCCGGAGGGGCCCCCGGTCAGACCCAGTACTTC. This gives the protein CASSSPGGAPGQTQYF.